The 24 T cell receptor beta chains presented below share a single source sample, sequenced in a study of control samples from healthy donors and cancer patients. TCRdb's copy holds only in-frame clones and misses some; the assay was immunoSEQ multiplex PCR. The repertoire includes under 80,000 clones, less than 95% of them detected once, and around 6.4% sits in the top ten. What was sequenced was blood. These receptors were obtained from a woman in her 40s in good health.

V usage is TRBV10-1 and J usage is TRBJ2-1, with D hard to call. Germline V gene data show CDR1 as WNHNN and CDR2 as SYGVQD (reference sequence). The V end was cut by 2 bases, the J end by 9 bases, with 8 bases between. The CDR3 loop spans 12 amino acids. The CDR3 sequence is CASSESLSEQFF. CDR3 DNA: TGCGCCAGCAGTGAGAGTCTCAGTGAGCAGTTCTTC.

The chain combines TRBV9 with TRBJ1-5; possible D gene TRBD1, 5 bases. CDR3 size: 16 residues. Germline V gene lookup returns CDR1 SGDLS and CDR2 YYNGEE. V was clipped by 4 bases and J by 0 bases, with 14 bases between them. CDR3 sequence reads: CASSQGPGYSNQPQHF. For the CDR3, the DNA is TGTGCCAGCAGCCAGGGTCCGGGGTATAGCAATCAGCCCCAGCATTTT.

This sequence joins TRBV19 and TRBJ2-7, with D uncertain. There are 11 residues in the CDR3. Trimming took off 4 bases at V and 7 bases at J, with 8 bases between the two ends. CDR1 and CDR2 from the germline V gene are LNHDA and SQIVND (reference sequence). The CDR3 nucleotides are TGTGCCAGTAGTAAAGGTCATGAGCAGTACTTC. Amino acid sequence: CASSKGHEQYF.

The chain couples TRBV30 to TRBJ2-2; D possibly matches TRBD1 or TRBD2 (6 bases each). The CDR3 loop spans 13 amino acids. Germline V CDR1 and CDR2: GTSNPN, SVGIG (reference sequence). V was pared by 5 bases and J by 3 bases, with 10 bases between. The chain's CDR3 is CAWGGPYTGELFF. CDR3 coding DNA: TGTGCCTGGGGGGGGCCTTACACCGGGGAGCTGTTTTTT. The variable domain in full, with the rest retrieved from reference TRBV30 and TRBJ2-2, is SQTIHQWPATLVQPVGSPLSLECTVEGTSNPNLYWYRQAAGRGLQLLFYSVGIGQISSEVPQNLSASRPQDRQFILSSKKLLLSDSGFYLCAWGGPYTGELFFGEGSRLTVL.

V and J are TRBV2 and TRBJ2-5; tentatively, D is TRBD2 (5 bases). The CDR3 has 12 residues. Germline assignment: CDR1 SNHLY and CDR2 FYNNEI. Trimming shortened V by 4 bases and J by 3 bases, and 6 bases separated the two germline ends. CDR3 sequence reads: CASSASKETQYF. The CDR3 DNA follows: TGTGCCAGCAGTGCTAGCAAAGAGACCCAGTACTTC.

The chain recombines TRBV24-1 with TRBJ2-3, with 13 bases fitting TRBD2. This CDR3 has 14 amino acids. From germline, CDR1 is KGHDR and CDR2 SFDVKD. V was pared by 5 bases and J by 5 bases, with 0 bases of the junction left unmatched. The CDR3, as DNA: TGTGCCACCAGTGGGACTAGCGGGGGAGATACGCAGTATTTT. Its translation is CATSGTSGGDTQYF.

The chain joins TRBV4-2 to TRBJ1-4, with 10 bases lining up with TRBD1. CDR1 is LGHNA and CDR2 is YNFKEQ in the germline V gene. With 3 bases clipped from V and 5 bases from J, the junction kept 3 bases outside the gene matches. This CDR3 is 15 amino acids long. In DNA, the CDR3 is TGTGCCAGCAGCCAGGAGGGACAGGGGAATGAAAAACTGTTTTTT. Its protein is CASSQEGQGNEKLFF.

The chain links TRBV6-1 to TRBJ1-1; 7 bases align to TRBD1. There are 14 residues in the CDR3. Germline V gene data show CDR1 as MNHNS and CDR2 as SASEGT. V was pared by 3 bases and J by 5 bases, with 6 bases of the junction left unmatched. CDR3 nucleotides: TGTGCCAGCAGTGACCAGGGGGGATGGACTGAAGCTTTCTTT. This gives the protein CASSDQGGWTEAFF.

This chain connects TRBV7-3 to TRBJ1-1; D uncertain. Germline lookup yields CDR1 SGHTA and CDR2 FQGTGA. CDR3 length: 13 amino acids. Trimming shortened V by 4 bases and J by 3 bases, and 9 bases separated the two germline ends. CDR3 DNA: TGTGCCAGCAGCTCTCAAAGGGACACTGAAGCTTTCTTT. Protein sequence: CASSSQRDTEAFF.

The chain links TRBV4-1 to TRBJ1-2, with D hard to call. V was pared by 0 bases and J by 8 bases, with 10 bases between. This CDR3 comprises 13 residues. Germline V CDR1 and CDR2: MGHRA, YSYEKL. The chain's CDR3 is CASSQDSSGGYTF. CDR3 in DNA: TGCGCCAGCAGCCAAGATTCCTCGGGCGGCTACACCTTC.

The chain links TRBV7-2 to TRBJ2-7; possibly TRBD1 for D (5 bases). The CDR3 has 18 amino acids. Trimming shortened V by 1 base and J by 3 bases, and 22 bases separated the two germline ends. Germline V gene lookup returns CDR1 SGHTA and CDR2 FQGNSA. CDR3 sequence (DNA): TGTGCCAGCAGCTTAGTACAGGTTAGGGAAGGACGTCGCTACGAGCAGTACTTC. Amino acid sequence: CASSLVQVREGRRYEQYF.

V is TRBV27 and J is TRBJ2-3; a possible D gene is TRBD1 (5 bases). CDR1 MNHEY and CDR2 SMNVEV come from the germline V gene (reference sequence). The CDR3 has 17 amino acids. Trimming shortened V by 1 base and J by 1 base, and 15 bases separated the two germline ends. In DNA form, the CDR3 reads TGTGCCAGCAGTTTATGGGGCTCGGCGGTCCGCACAGATACGCAGTATTTT. Amino acid sequence: CASSLWGSAVRTDTQYF.

This rearrangement joins TRBV12-3 or TRBV12-4 to TRBJ2-7; tentative D call: TRBD1 (6 bases). The CDR3 has 13 residues. Trimming removed 3 bases at V and 5 bases at J, with 11 bases between. This CDR3 is CASSFEGVNEQYF. In DNA, the CDR3 is TGTGCCAGCAGTTTTGAGGGGGTTAACGAGCAGTACTTC.

This clone was picked up a small number of times. V gene TRBV7-9 combines with J gene TRBJ1-3, with TRBD1 as a possible D gene (5 bases). Trimming removed 6 bases at V and 2 bases at J, with 11 bases between. This CDR3 is 14 amino acids long. The germline V gene encodes CDR1 SEHNR and CDR2 FQNEAQ (reference sequence). CDR3 loop: CASSPGFTGNTIYF. As DNA, the CDR3 is TGTGCCAGCAGTCCAGGGTTTACTGGAAACACCATATATTTT.

The V call is TRBV11-2, the J call TRBJ1-5; tentative D call: TRBD1 (5 bases). There are 15 residues in the CDR3. Germline V gene sequence: CDR1 SGHAT, CDR2 FQNNGV. Trimming left V 3 bases short and J 6 bases short, with 15 bases between. CDR3 protein: CASSLGRGATQPQHF. CDR3 in DNA: TGTGCCAGCAGCTTGGGAAGGGGTGCCACTCAGCCCCAGCATTTT. The whole variable domain, filled in from reference TRBV11-2 and TRBJ1-5, reads EAGVAQSPRYKIIEKRQSVAFWCNPISGHATLYWYQQILGQGPKLLIQFQNNGVVDDSQLPKDRFSAERLKGVDSTLKIQPAKLEDSAVYLCASSLGRGATQPQHFGDGTRLSIL.

The genes are TRBV2 and TRBJ1-2; perhaps TRBD1 as D (6 bases). Trimming cost V 0 bases and J 4 bases, with 9 bases left between them. Germline lookup yields CDR1 SNHLY and CDR2 FYNNEI. The CDR3 contains 14 residues. In DNA, the CDR3 is TGTGCCAGCAGTGAAGCTGCACAGGGCTATGGCTACACCTTC. Amino acids: CASSEAAQGYGYTF.

The chain is built from TRBV21-1 and TRBJ2-7; the DNA was not used to check the table's D call, TRBD1. TRBV21-1 is reported as a pseudogene. CDR3 size: 13 residues. This chain's CDR3 is CASRGTGGHEQYF. The CDR3 DNA reads as TGTGCCAGCAGAGGGACAGGGGGCCACGAGCAGTACTTC.

The J gene is TRBJ2-5, the V gene TRBV27; D is uncertain. V gave up 8 bases and J gave up 7 bases, with 11 bases separating them. CDR1 and CDR2 from the germline V gene are MNHEY and SMNVEV (reference sequence). The CDR3 spans 11 residues. The CDR3 region is CASGYSRTQYF. The CDR3 DNA follows: TGTGCCAGCGGATACAGTCGGACCCAGTACTTC.

This chain connects TRBV3-1 (or the pseudogene TRBV3-2) to TRBJ2-1; D ambiguous. Germline CDR1 reads LGHDT; CDR2 reads YNNKEL (reference sequence). CDR3 size: 11 residues. Trimming removed 1 base at V and 6 bases at J, with 1 base between. CDR3 loop: CASSQGNEQFF. CDR3 DNA sequence: TGTGCCAGCAGCCAAGGCAATGAGCAGTTCTTC.

The chain uses TRBV28 and TRBJ1-6, with D perhaps matching TRBD1 (6 bases). Germline assignment: CDR1 MDHEN and CDR2 SYDVKM. V was cut by 11 bases and J by 7 bases, with 21 bases left in between. This CDR3 is built from 15 residues. CDR3 protein: CAAGGGGRRNSPLHF. CDR3 DNA sequence: TGTGCCGCGGGCGGAGGGGGACGGAGGAATTCACCCCTCCACTTT.

Here the CDR3 reads CASSQDPGASNQPQHF. The DNA for the CDR3 is TGCGCCAGCAGCCAAGATCCGGGGGCCAGCAATCAGCCCCAGCATTTT. The V and J genes are TRBV4-1 and TRBJ1-5; the D gene is possibly TRBD1 (6 bases). Germline V lookup: CDR1 MGHRA, CDR2 YSYEKL. The CDR3 totals 16 residues. Trimming took 0 bases from V and 1 from J, leaving 10 bases between them.

The chain carries TRBV7-3 and TRBJ2-2; 8 bases map to TRBD1. Germline-derived CDR1 and CDR2 are SGHTA and FQGTGA. The CDR3 contains 15 residues. After removal of 5 bases from V and 5 bases from J, the junction contained 7 bases not matched to a gene. The chain's CDR3 is CASSPDRAGTGELFF. CDR3 coding DNA: TGTGCCAGCAGCCCGGACAGGGCGGGGACCGGGGAGCTGTTTTTT.

V is TRBV18 and J is TRBJ1-6; D possibly corresponds to TRBD1 (5 bases). V dropped 5 bases and J dropped 8 bases, with 19 bases sitting between them. Looked up from germline, CDR1 is KGHSH and CDR2 is LQKENI. The CDR3 loop spans 16 amino acids. The CDR3 coding sequence is TGTGCCAGCTCAGTACTACTCGGGACGGGGGATTCACCCCTCCACTTT. Protein: CASSVLLGTGDSPLHF.

The rearrangement uses TRBV6-5 and TRBJ1-2; 8 bases are a match to TRBD1. The length of the CDR3 is 14 residues. Per the germline V gene, CDR1 is MNHEY and CDR2 is SVGAGI. V shed 6 bases and J 5 bases; nucleotides not matched to a gene: 8. CDR3 amino acids: CASRIGQGLYGYTF. The DNA of the CDR3 is TGTGCCAGCAGAATCGGACAGGGACTTTATGGCTACACCTTC.